This passage covers 16 T cell receptor beta chains from one sample sequenced in a study of blood T cell repertoires in COVID-19. Some clones are missing from TCRdb's copy, which holds only in-frame ones; the method was immunoSEQ multiplex PCR. The sample includes about 170,000 clones, about four fifths of them seen just once. The specimen was peripheral blood. Receptors were obtained from a woman aged 80 or older with COVID-19, enrolled during active disease.

This clone was detected only once. The V gene is TRBV27, the J gene TRBJ2-3, with 10 bases identical to TRBD2. V lost 1 base and J lost 4; bases outside the gene matches: 2. The CDR3 loop spans 15 amino acids. In germline, CDR1 is MNHEY, CDR2 SMNVEV (reference sequence). The CDR3 sequence: CASSLLLAGADTQYF. The CDR3 bases are TGTGCCAGCAGTTTATTGCTAGCGGGAGCAGATACGCAGTATTTT.

The chain has TRBV9 and TRBJ1-4; no reliable D call. CDR1 is SGDLS and CDR2 is YYNGEE in the germline V gene. The CDR3 runs 14 residues. Trimming took off 0 bases at V and 3 bases at J, with 6 bases between the two ends. The CDR3 DNA follows: TGTGCCAGCAGCGTAGGGGCAGCTAATGAAAAACTGTTTTTT. This gives the protein CASSVGAANEKLFF.

The chain uses TRBV7-2 and TRBJ2-5; TRBD2 aligns across 12 bases. The germline gives CDR1 SGHTA, CDR2 FQGNSA. The CDR3 is made up of 15 amino acids. Trimming at V came to 4 bases and at J to 5 bases, leaving 5 bases not matched to a gene. CDR3 loop: CASSSSGTSGETQYF. The CDR3 coding sequence is TGTGCCAGCAGCTCCTCTGGGACTAGCGGGGAGACCCAGTACTTC.

This chain connects TRBV30 to TRBJ2-7; no clear D gene. CDR1 GTSNPN and CDR2 SVGIG come from the germline V gene (reference sequence). This CDR3 contains 11 residues. Trimming took 5 bases from V and 6 from J, leaving 11 bases between them. CDR3 sequence (DNA): TGTGCCTGGCAAAACGAGGCCGAGCAGTACTTC. It yields the protein CAWQNEAEQYF.

This clone was recorded a few times. The chain is built from TRBV12-3 or TRBV12-4 and TRBJ1-1; 9 bases are shared with TRBD1. This CDR3 has 13 residues. With V trimmed by 5 bases and J by 9 bases, 7 bases remained unmatched. CDR3 nucleotide sequence: TGTGCCAGCAGTCCGATCGGACAGGGGAAAGCTTTCTTT. Translation: CASSPIGQGKAFF.

The chain recombines TRBV18 with TRBJ1-4; 8 bases are a match to TRBD1. This CDR3 region has 17 residues. Per germline, CDR1 KGHSH and CDR2 LQKENI. Losses at the gene ends were 6 bases for V and 4 bases for J; bases not matched to a gene: 13. CDR3 region: CASSPRQGAQGNEKLFF. The DNA for the CDR3 is TGTGCCAGCTCCCCTCGGCAGGGGGCGCAGGGTAATGAAAAACTGTTTTTT.

V is TRBV4-2 and J is TRBJ2-1; the D gene is possibly TRBD2 (6 bases). Trimming removed 8 bases at V and 8 bases at J, with 25 bases between. CDR3 length: 16 residues. The germline V gene has CDR1 LGHNA and CDR2 YNFKEQ. The CDR3 here is CASGVGTGLPLHEQFF. The CDR3 nucleotides are TGTGCCAGCGGGGTAGGGACGGGACTGCCACTGCATGAGCAGTTCTTC.

This clone has only a few counts. The chain carries TRBV5-1 and TRBJ1-2; maybe TRBD1 (5 bases). V dropped 1 base and J dropped 4 bases, with 8 bases sitting between them. The CDR3 consists of 13 residues. The germline CDR1 and CDR2 sequences are SGHRS and YFSETQ. The CDR3 spells CASSLRGIYGYTF. The CDR3 DNA reads TGCGCCAGCAGCTTGAGGGGAATCTATGGCTACACCTTC.

This clone came up a few times. This sequence joins TRBV7-6 and TRBJ2-1, with 9 bases aligning to TRBD2. The CDR3 consists of 17 residues. The ends lost 5 bases at V and 0 bases at J; junction bases unmatched: 8. CDR1 SGHVS and CDR2 FNYEAQ come from the germline V gene. CDR3 DNA sequence: TGTGCCAGCAGCCTACTAGCGGGCGTAACCTCCTACAATGAGCAGTTCTTC. This translates into CASSLLAGVTSYNEQFF.

This clone was picked up a small number of times. The V call is TRBV6-5, the J call TRBJ1-1; 8 positions agree with TRBD1. After removal of 5 bases from V and 4 bases from J, the junction contained 3 bases not matched to a gene. Germline V lookup: CDR1 MNHEY, CDR2 SVGAGI. This CDR3 comprises 13 residues. CDR3 coding DNA: TGTGCCAGCAGTAAGACAGGGGCCACTGAAGCTTTCTTT. It specifies CASSKTGATEAFF.

This clone was recorded once. The gene calls are TRBV2 and TRBJ2-1, with 7 bases fitting TRBD1. V was clipped by 8 bases and J by 7 bases; unmatched bases: 5. The CDR3 is made up of 12 amino acids. CDR1 is SNHLY, CDR2 FYNNEI, per germline. Here the CDR3 DNA reads TGTGCCAGCGACAGGGTTAGGAATGAGCAGTTCTTC. Amino acids: CASDRVRNEQFF.

This clone was seen only once. V gene TRBV2 combines with J gene TRBJ2-2; 8 nucleotides agree with TRBD1. Germline CDR1 SNHLY, CDR2 FYNNEI. The CDR3 sequence is 13 residues long. Trimming removed 6 bases from V and 5 bases from J; junction bases left unmatched: 2. The DNA for the CDR3 is TGTGCCAGCAGCGGACAGGGAACCGGGGAGCTGTTTTTT. The encoded protein is CASSGQGTGELFF.

This chain links TRBV30 with TRBJ1-1, with D possibly matching TRBD1 (6 bases). The length of the CDR3 is 13 residues. Trimming shortened V by 4 bases and J by 5 bases, and 14 bases separated the two germline ends. CDR1 and CDR2 from the germline V gene are GTSNPN and SVGIG (reference sequence). The CDR3, as DNA: TGTGCCTGGACTTTACAGGGAGAAACTGAAGCTTTCTTT. This translates into CAWTLQGETEAFF.

The J gene is TRBJ2-1, the V gene TRBV18, with 7 bases lining up with TRBD2. V gave up 2 bases and J gave up 5 bases; unmatched junction bases: 6. Germline loops: CDR1 KGHSH, CDR2 LQKENI. The CDR3 sequence is 15 residues long. CDR3 in DNA: TGTGCCAGCTCACCAGGACTAGAAGTCAACAATGAGCAGTTCTTC. Translation gives CASSPGLEVNNEQFF. The full variable domain, in which reference TRBV18 and TRBJ2-1 provide the parts outside the CDR3, is NAGVMQNPRHLVRRRGQEARLRCSPMKGHSHVYWYRQLPEEGLKFMVYLQKENIIDESGMPKERFSAEFPKEGPSILRIQQVVRGDSAAYFCASSPGLEVNNEQFFGPGTRLTVL.

V is TRBV18 and J is TRBJ2-2; TRBD1 matches 7 bases. This CDR3 spans 15 amino acids. The germline V gene encodes CDR1 KGHSH and CDR2 LQKENI. V trimming: 4 bases; J trimming: 2 bases; junction bases outside the gene matches: 4. The CDR3 DNA reads TGTGCCAGCTCACGGGACAGACCAAACACCGGGGAGCTGTTTTTT. Its translation: CASSRDRPNTGELFF. The whole variable domain, remainder taken from reference TRBV18 and TRBJ2-2, is NAGVMQNPRHLVRRRGQEARLRCSPMKGHSHVYWYRQLPEEGLKFMVYLQKENIIDESGMPKERFSAEFPKEGPSILRIQQVVRGDSAAYFCASSRDRPNTGELFFGEGSRLTVL.

The chain uses TRBV19 and TRBJ2-5, with no clear D. V was cut by 1 base and J by 6 bases, with 9 bases left in between. The CDR3 has 13 residues. Germline V gene data show CDR1 as LNHDA and CDR2 as SQIVND (reference sequence). CDR3 DNA: TGTGCCAGTAGTATAGGAGAGAGAAAGACCCAGTACTTC. This gives the protein CASSIGERKTQYF.